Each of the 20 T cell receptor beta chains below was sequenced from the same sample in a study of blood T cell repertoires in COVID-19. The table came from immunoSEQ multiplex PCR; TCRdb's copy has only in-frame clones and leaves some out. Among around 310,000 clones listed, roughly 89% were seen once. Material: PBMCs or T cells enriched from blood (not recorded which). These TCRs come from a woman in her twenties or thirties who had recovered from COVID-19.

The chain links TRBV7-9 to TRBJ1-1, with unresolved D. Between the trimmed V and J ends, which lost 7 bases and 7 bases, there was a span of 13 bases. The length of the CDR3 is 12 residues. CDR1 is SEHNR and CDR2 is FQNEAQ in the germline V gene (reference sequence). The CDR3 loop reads CASTRGGDEAFF. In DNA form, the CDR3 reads TGTGCCAGCACCCGCGGTGGAGATGAAGCTTTCTTT.

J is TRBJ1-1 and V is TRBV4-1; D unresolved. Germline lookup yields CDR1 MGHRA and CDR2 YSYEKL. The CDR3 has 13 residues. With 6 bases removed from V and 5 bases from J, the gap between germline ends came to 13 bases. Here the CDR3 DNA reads TGCGCCAGCAGTCTCCTCCAGGATACTGAAGCTTTCTTT. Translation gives CASSLLQDTEAFF.

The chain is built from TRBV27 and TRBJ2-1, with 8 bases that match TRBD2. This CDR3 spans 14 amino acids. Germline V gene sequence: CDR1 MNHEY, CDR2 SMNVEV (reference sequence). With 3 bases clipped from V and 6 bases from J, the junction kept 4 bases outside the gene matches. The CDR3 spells CASSFLTSGNEQFF. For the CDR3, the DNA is TGTGCCAGCAGTTTCCTTACTAGCGGCAATGAGCAGTTCTTC.

CDR3 sequence reads: CASSPGLAGGPYTGELFF. In DNA, the CDR3 is TGCGCCAGCAGCCCGGGACTAGCGGGAGGGCCTTACACCGGGGAGCTGTTTTTT. This chain connects TRBV10-2 to TRBJ2-2, with 16 positions matching TRBD2. Germline V gene sequence: CDR1 WSHSY, CDR2 SAAADI. There are 18 residues in the CDR3. V lost 6 bases to trimming and J lost 3 bases; unmatched junction nucleotides: 7.

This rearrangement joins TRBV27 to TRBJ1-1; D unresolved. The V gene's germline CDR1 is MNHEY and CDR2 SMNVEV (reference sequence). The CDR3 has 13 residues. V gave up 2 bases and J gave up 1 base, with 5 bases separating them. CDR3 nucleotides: TGTGCCAGCAGTTTAAAGCAGAACACTGAAGCTTTCTTT. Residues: CASSLKQNTEAFF.

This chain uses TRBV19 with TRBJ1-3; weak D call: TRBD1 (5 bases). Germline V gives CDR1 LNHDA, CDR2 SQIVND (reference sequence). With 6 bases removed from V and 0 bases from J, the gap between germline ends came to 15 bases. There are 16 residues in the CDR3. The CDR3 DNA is TGTGCCAGTAGCAAACCCCCGGACAACTCTGGAAACACCATATATTTT. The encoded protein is CASSKPPDNSGNTIYF.

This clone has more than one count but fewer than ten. CDR3 sequence reads: CASSIGTGVGQPQHF. Here the CDR3 DNA reads TGTGCCAGTAGTATAGGCACAGGGGTTGGACAGCCCCAGCATTTT. The chain employs TRBV19 and TRBJ1-5; 7 nucleotides agree with TRBD1. V shed 1 base and J 7 bases; nucleotides not matched to a gene: 7. The CDR3 is 15 residues long. Germline CDR1 reads LNHDA; CDR2 reads SQIVND (reference sequence).

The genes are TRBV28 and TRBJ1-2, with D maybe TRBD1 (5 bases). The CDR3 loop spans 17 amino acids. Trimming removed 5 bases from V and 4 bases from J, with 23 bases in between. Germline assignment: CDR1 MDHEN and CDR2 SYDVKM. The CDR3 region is CASSPGPNRVSAYGYTF. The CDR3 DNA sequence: TGTGCCAGCAGTCCAGGGCCAAACCGAGTGAGTGCCTATGGCTACACCTTC.

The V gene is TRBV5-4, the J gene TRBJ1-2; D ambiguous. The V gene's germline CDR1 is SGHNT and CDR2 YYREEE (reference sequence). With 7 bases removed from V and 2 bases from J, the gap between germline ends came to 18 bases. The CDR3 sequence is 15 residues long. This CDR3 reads CASQPLPGGNYGYTF. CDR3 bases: TGTGCCAGCCAACCCCTACCGGGAGGAAACTATGGCTACACCTTC.

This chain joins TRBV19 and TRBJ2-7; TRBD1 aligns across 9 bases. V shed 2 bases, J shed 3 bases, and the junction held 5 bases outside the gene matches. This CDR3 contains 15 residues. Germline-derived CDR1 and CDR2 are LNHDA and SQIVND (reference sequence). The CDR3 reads CASSITGQGVYEQYF. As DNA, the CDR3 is TGTGCCAGTAGTATAACGGGACAGGGTGTCTACGAGCAGTACTTC. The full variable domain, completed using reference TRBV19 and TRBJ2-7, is DGGITQSPKYLFRKEGQNVTLSCEQNLNHDAMYWYRQDPGQGLRLIYYSQIVNDFQKGDIAEGYSVSREKKESFPLTVTSAQKNPTAFYLCASSITGQGVYEQYFGPGTRLTVT.

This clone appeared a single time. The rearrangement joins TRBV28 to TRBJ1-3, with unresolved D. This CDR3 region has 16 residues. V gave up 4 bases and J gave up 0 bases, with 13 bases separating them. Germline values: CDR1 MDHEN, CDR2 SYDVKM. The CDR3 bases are TGTGCCAGCAGTTCATTCGGGGAGAGCTCTGGAAACACCATATATTTT. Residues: CASSSFGESSGNTIYF.

CDR3 coding DNA: TGTGCCAGCAGTTTAGATACAGGGGGCTACTACGAGCAGTACTTC. The encoded protein is CASSLDTGGYYEQYF. The chain uses TRBV27 and TRBJ2-7, with TRBD1 matching over 9 bases. Germline values: CDR1 MNHEY, CDR2 SMNVEV (reference sequence). The CDR3 totals 15 residues. The ends lost 2 bases at V and 3 bases at J; junction bases unmatched: 5.

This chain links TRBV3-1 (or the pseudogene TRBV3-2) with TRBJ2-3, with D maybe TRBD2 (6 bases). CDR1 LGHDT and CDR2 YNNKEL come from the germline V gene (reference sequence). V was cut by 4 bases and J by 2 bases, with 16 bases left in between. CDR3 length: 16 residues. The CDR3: CASSPLVAEPTDTQYF. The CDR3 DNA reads TGTGCCAGCAGCCCCCTGGTAGCGGAACCCACAGATACGCAGTATTTT.

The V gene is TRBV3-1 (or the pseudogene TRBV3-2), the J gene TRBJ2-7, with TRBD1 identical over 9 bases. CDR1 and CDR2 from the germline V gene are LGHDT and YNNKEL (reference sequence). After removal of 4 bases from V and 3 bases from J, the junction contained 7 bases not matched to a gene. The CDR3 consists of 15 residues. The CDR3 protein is CASSRGTGTVYEQYF. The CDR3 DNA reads TGTGCCAGCAGCCGAGGGACAGGGACCGTCTACGAGCAGTACTTC.

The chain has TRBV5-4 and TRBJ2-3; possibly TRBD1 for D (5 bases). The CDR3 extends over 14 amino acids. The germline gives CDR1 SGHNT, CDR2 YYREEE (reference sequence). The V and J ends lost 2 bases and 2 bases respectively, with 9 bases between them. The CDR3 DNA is TGTGCCAGCAGCTTAAGACAGCTCACAGATACGCAGTATTTT. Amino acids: CASSLRQLTDTQYF.

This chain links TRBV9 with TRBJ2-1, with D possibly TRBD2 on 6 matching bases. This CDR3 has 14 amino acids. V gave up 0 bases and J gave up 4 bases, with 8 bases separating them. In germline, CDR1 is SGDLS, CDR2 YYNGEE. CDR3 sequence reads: CASSVAGEYNEQFF. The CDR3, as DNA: TGTGCCAGCAGCGTAGCGGGAGAATACAATGAGCAGTTCTTC.

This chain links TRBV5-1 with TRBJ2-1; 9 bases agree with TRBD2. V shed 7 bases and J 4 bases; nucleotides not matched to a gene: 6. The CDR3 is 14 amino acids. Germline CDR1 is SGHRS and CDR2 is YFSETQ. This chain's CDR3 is CASRISGSYNEQFF. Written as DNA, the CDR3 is TGCGCCAGCCGAATTAGCGGGAGTTACAATGAGCAGTTCTTC.

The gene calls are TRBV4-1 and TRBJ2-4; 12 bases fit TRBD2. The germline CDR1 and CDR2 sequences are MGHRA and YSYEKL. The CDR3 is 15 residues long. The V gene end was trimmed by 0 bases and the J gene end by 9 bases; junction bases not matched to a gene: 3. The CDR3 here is CASSQEGTSGPIQYF. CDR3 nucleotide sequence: TGCGCCAGCAGCCAAGAAGGGACTAGCGGGCCCATTCAGTACTTC.

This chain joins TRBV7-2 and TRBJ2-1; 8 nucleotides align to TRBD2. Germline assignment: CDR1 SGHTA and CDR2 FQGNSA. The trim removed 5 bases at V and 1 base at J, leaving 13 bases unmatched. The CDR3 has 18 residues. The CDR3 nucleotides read TGTGCCAGCAGCCCGGGACTAGTGGATCGTGGGTCCTACAATGAGCAGTTCTTC. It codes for CASSPGLVDRGSYNEQFF.

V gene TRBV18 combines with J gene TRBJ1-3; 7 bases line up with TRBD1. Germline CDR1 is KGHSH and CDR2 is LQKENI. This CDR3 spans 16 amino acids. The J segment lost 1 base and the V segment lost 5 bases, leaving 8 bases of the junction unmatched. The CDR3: CASSTRGGDSGNTIYF. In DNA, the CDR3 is TGTGCCAGCTCAACACGAGGGGGCGATTCTGGAAACACCATATATTTT. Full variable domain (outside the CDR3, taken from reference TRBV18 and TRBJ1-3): NAGVMQNPRHLVRRRGQEARLRCSPMKGHSHVYWYRQLPEEGLKFMVYLQKENIIDESGMPKERFSAEFPKEGPSILRIQQVVRGDSAAYFCASSTRGGDSGNTIYFGEGSWLTVV.